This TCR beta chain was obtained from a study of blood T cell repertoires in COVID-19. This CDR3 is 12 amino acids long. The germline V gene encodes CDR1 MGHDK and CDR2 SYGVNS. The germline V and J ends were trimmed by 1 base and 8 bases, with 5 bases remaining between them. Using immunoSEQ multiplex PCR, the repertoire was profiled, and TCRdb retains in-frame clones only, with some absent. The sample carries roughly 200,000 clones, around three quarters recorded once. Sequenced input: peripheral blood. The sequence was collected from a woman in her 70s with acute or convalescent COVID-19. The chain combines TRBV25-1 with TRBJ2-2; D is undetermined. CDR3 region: CASSEFSGELFF. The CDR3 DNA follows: TGTGCCAGCAGTGAATTTTCTGGGGAGCTGTTTTTT. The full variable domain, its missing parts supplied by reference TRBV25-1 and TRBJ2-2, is EADIYQTPRYLVIGTGKKITLECSQTMGHDKMYWYQQDPGMELHLIHYSYGVNSTEKGDLSSESTVSRIRTEHFPLTLESARPSHTSQYLCASSEFSGELFFGEGSRLTVL.